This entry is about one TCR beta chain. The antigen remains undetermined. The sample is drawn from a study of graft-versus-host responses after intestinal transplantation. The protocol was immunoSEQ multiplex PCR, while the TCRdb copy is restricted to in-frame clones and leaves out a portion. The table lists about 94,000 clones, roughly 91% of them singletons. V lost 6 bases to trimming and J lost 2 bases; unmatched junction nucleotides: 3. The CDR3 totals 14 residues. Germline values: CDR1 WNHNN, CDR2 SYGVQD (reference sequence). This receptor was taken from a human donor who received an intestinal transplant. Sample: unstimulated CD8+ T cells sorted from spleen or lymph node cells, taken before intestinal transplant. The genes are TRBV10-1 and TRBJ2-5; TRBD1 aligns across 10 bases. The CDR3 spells CASRSDRGQETQYF. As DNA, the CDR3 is TGCGCCAGCAGATCGGACAGGGGGCAAGAGACCCAGTACTTC.